Listed here are 23 T cell receptor beta chains from one sample, sequenced in a study of identical twins. Using its own MiXCR run on the 5' RACE reads, TCRdb lists one record per CDR3 protein. The sample shows about 890,000 distinct CDR3 sequences, around 12% of them seen only once. The same sample was also used in a study of yellow fever vaccine responses in identical twins.

The specimen was PBMCs. These TCRs come from a young woman in good health.

This clonotype showed up just a few times. V usage is TRBV5-1 and J usage is TRBJ2-5; D not certain. The germline gives CDR1 SGHRS, CDR2 YFSETQ. The CDR3 loop spans 14 amino acids. V was clipped by 6 bases and J by 4 bases, with 16 bases between them. In DNA form, the CDR3 reads TGCGCCAGCAAGCAACTGGAAGGGCGAGAGACCCAGTACTTC. It yields the protein CASKQLEGRETQYF.

This sequence joins TRBV5-1 and TRBJ2-1; TRBD1 matches at 11 bases. The germline gives CDR1 SGHRS, CDR2 YFSETQ. J lost 4 bases, V lost 4 bases, and 13 bases had no gene match. The CDR3 is made up of 18 amino acids. The CDR3 DNA follows: TGCGCCAGCAGCCCGGGACAGGGGGTGGTAGCGGCTTACAATGAGCAGTTCTTC. Its translation: CASSPGQGVVAAYNEQFF.

The chain carries TRBV6-1 and TRBJ2-7, with D perhaps TRBD1 or TRBD2 (5 bases each). The CDR3 is 16 residues long. Trimming took 9 bases from V and 6 from J, leaving 27 bases between them. The germline V gene encodes CDR1 MNHNS and CDR2 SASEGT. The CDR3 coding sequence is TGTGCCAGTCCTATTTATCCCCGGGACCCGGTGGGCGAGCAGTACTTC. This codes for CASPIYPRDPVGEQYF.

In its sample, this clonotype was seen a few times. The CDR3 loop is CASSEQGTYYEQYF. The CDR3 region has the DNA TGTGCCAGCAGTGAACAAGGGACATACTACGAGCAGTACTTC. V is TRBV2 and J is TRBJ2-7; possible D gene TRBD1, 6 bases. The CDR3 contains 14 residues. Per the germline V gene, CDR1 is SNHLY and CDR2 is FYNNEI. Trimming cost V 2 bases and J 3 bases, with 11 bases left between them.

The chain couples TRBV5-1 to TRBJ2-7, with 7 bases matching TRBD2. CDR3 length: 16 amino acids. V shed 4 bases, J shed 3 bases, and the junction held 13 bases outside the gene matches. Germline V lookup: CDR1 SGHRS, CDR2 YFSETQ. CDR3 bases: TGCGCCAGCAGCAGGTACGGACTAGAATCAAGCTACGAGCAGTACTTC. Protein product: CASSRYGLESSYEQYF.

This rearrangement joins TRBV12-3 or TRBV12-4 to TRBJ2-7; D perhaps matches TRBD2 (5 bases). The CDR3 length is 12 residues. V dropped 2 bases and J dropped 5 bases, with 7 bases sitting between them. The CDR3 DNA sequence: TGTGCCAGCAGTTTAAGAGGGCACGAGCAGTACGTC. Translating it yields CASSLRGHEQYV.

This clonotype has more than one count but fewer than ten. The V call is TRBV7-8, the J call TRBJ2-5, with a weak D call TRBD2 (7 bases). Trimming left V 8 bases short and J 5 bases short, with 15 bases between. This CDR3 spans 13 amino acids. The germline CDR1 and CDR2 sequences are SGHVS and FQNEAQ. This CDR3 is CASGRGGKETQYF. In DNA form, the CDR3 reads TGTGCCAGCGGCAGGGGAGGGAAGGAGACCCAGTACTTC.

The chain has TRBV6-2 or TRBV6-3 and TRBJ2-7, with 12 bases aligning to TRBD2. Germline V gene lookup returns CDR1 MNHEY and CDR2 SVGEGT. V gave up 4 bases and J gave up 5 bases; unmatched junction bases: 3. There are 14 residues in the CDR3. CDR3 protein: CASSSRLAGDEQYF. The CDR3 DNA sequence: TGTGCCAGCAGTTCCCGACTAGCGGGAGACGAGCAGTACTTC.

This sequence joins TRBV5-1 and TRBJ2-2; no definite D call. Looked up from germline, CDR1 is SGHRS and CDR2 is YFSETQ. V lost 2 bases, J lost 0 bases, and 8 bases lay in between. The CDR3 is made up of 15 amino acids. CDR3 sequence reads: CASSFAATNTGELFF. The CDR3 DNA reads TGCGCCAGCAGCTTTGCCGCCACGAACACCGGGGAGCTGTTTTTT.

Only a few counts were recorded for this clonotype. This rearrangement joins TRBV7-2 to TRBJ2-2, with 14 bases that match TRBD2. V gave up 5 bases and J gave up 7 bases; unmatched junction bases: 6. The CDR3 covers 16 residues. CDR1 is SGHTA, CDR2 FQGNSA, per germline. The CDR3 DNA follows: TGTGCCAGCAGCCCGGGACTAGCGGGAGTTCGCGGGGAGCTGTTTTTT. As protein: CASSPGLAGVRGELFF.

The chain recombines TRBV29-1 with TRBJ2-6; D may be TRBD2 (5 bases). Trimming shortened V by 7 bases and J by 0 bases, and 16 bases separated the two germline ends. The CDR3 length is 16 residues. Germline-derived CDR1 and CDR2 are SQVTM and ANQGSEA. Here the CDR3 DNA reads TGCAGCGCCCTGAGACGGGGAAGCTCTGGGGCCAACGTCCTGACTTTC. Protein sequence: CSALRRGSSGANVLTF.

Ten or more counts support this clonotype. This chain uses TRBV10-3 with TRBJ1-1; D perhaps matches TRBD1 (6 bases). The CDR3 runs 12 residues. Trimming pared 4 bases from V and 5 bases from J, leaving 8 bases between. In germline, CDR1 is ENHRY, CDR2 SYGVKD. Written as DNA, the CDR3 is TGTGCCATCAGTGCAGGGGAGACTGAAGCTTTCTTT. Amino acid sequence: CAISAGETEAFF.

The gene calls are TRBV29-1 and TRBJ2-1; maybe TRBD1 (6 bases). The ends were cut back, 1 base at V and 0 bases at J, with 13 bases in the middle. There are 16 residues in the CDR3. In germline, CDR1 is SQVTM, CDR2 ANQGSEA. In nucleotides, the CDR3 is TGCAGCGTTGAAGGGCTGACAGGTAGCTCCTACAATGAGCAGTTCTTC. Its protein product is CSVEGLTGSSYNEQFF.

This clonotype appeared a few times. This CDR3 is missing its conserved last phenylalanine or tryptophan, likely due to a read error. The rearrangement links TRBV2 to TRBJ1-1; 8 nucleotides agree with TRBD1. Trimming removed 2 bases from V and 3 bases from J; junction bases left unmatched: 2. CDR1 SNHLY and CDR2 FYNNEI come from the germline V gene. CDR3 length: 14 residues. In DNA, the CDR3 is TGTGCCAGCAGTGAACAGGGGGCTGACACTGAAGCTTTCCTT. This encodes CASSEQGADTEAFL.

This clonotype was seen only a few times. V usage is TRBV9 and J usage is TRBJ1-1; D is undetermined. Trimming left V 4 bases short and J 3 bases short, with 10 bases between. The CDR3 sequence is 13 residues long. The germline V gene encodes CDR1 SGDLS and CDR2 YYNGEE. The CDR3 DNA follows: TGTGCCAGCAGCCCCCGGTTATACACTGAAGCTTTCTTT. Its protein product is CASSPRLYTEAFF.

This clonotype was counted only a few times. The CDR3 coding sequence is TGTGCCATCACAGGGGACTACAATGAGCAGTTCTTC. Its translation: CAITGDYNEQFF. This sequence joins TRBV10-3 and TRBJ2-1; maybe TRBD1 (6 bases). CDR1 and CDR2 (germline): ENHRY, SYGVKD. Between the trimmed V and J ends, which lost 7 bases and 3 bases, there was a span of 7 bases. This CDR3 comprises 12 residues.

The chain links TRBV15 to TRBJ2-1; 10 bases match TRBD2. Germline values: CDR1 LNHNV, CDR2 YYDKDF (reference sequence). The length of the CDR3 is 15 residues. The ends lost 0 bases at V and 7 bases at J; junction bases unmatched: 3. CDR3 sequence: CATSREGLAINEQFF. For the CDR3, the DNA is TGTGCCACCAGCAGAGAGGGACTAGCGATTAATGAGCAGTTCTTC.

The rearrangement joins TRBV5-1 to TRBJ1-2; D remains unclear. This CDR3 has 13 amino acids. CDR1 and CDR2 from the germline V gene are SGHRS and YFSETQ. Trimming stripped 1 base from V and 10 bases from J, with 14 bases between. The CDR3 region is CASSLYGETFYTF. In DNA, the CDR3 is TGCGCCAGCAGCTTGTACGGGGAAACTTTCTACACCTTC. Combining the CDR3 with reference TRBV5-1 and TRBJ1-2 gives the whole variable domain KAGVTQTPRYLIKTRGQQVTLSCSPISGHRSVSWYQQTPGQGLQFLFEYFSETQRNKGNFPGRFSGRQFSNSRSEMNVSTLELGDSALYLCASSLYGETFYTFGSGTRLTVV.

There are a few counts of this clonotype. The chain joins TRBV6-5 to TRBJ1-3, with D possibly being TRBD1 (5 bases). V was pared by 0 bases and J by 0 bases, with 18 bases between. Per the germline V gene, CDR1 is MNHEY and CDR2 is SVGAGI. The CDR3 is made up of 19 amino acids. CDR3: CASSYSDVVGTSSGNTIYF. In DNA, the CDR3 is TGTGCCAGCAGTTACTCTGATGTGGTGGGGACGAGCTCTGGAAACACCATATATTTT.

This clonotype was detected a few times. The chain combines TRBV5-1 with TRBJ1-3; the D gene is possibly TRBD1 (5 bases). The V gene's germline CDR1 is SGHRS and CDR2 YFSETQ. Trimming took off 4 bases at V and 0 bases at J, with 17 bases between the two ends. This CDR3 region has 17 residues. CDR3 sequence reads: CASSRAPRDHSGNTIYF. The CDR3 coding sequence is TGCGCCAGCAGCCGGGCCCCCAGGGACCACTCTGGAAACACCATATATTTT.

The chain recombines TRBV5-1 with TRBJ1-6; D not certain. Germline V gene lookup returns CDR1 SGHRS and CDR2 YFSETQ. The CDR3 loop spans 15 amino acids. V dropped 0 bases and J dropped 7 bases, with 11 bases sitting between them. In DNA form, the CDR3 reads TGCGCCAGCAGCTTGGATGGAGGGAGGAATTCACCCCTCCACTTT. Its protein product is CASSLDGGRNSPLHF.

This clonotype has at least ten counts. The chain links TRBV5-1 to TRBJ2-1, with 9 bases that match TRBD2. V shed 0 bases and J 10 bases; nucleotides not matched to a gene: 2. The CDR3 is made up of 13 amino acids. Germline CDR1 is SGHRS and CDR2 is YFSETQ. The CDR3 here is CASSLASGAEQFF. CDR3 in DNA: TGCGCCAGCAGCTTGGCTAGCGGGGCAGAGCAGTTCTTC.

A few counts support this clonotype. The V gene is TRBV21-1, the J gene TRBJ2-7. TRBV21-1 is a pseudogene. This CDR3 has 10 residues. The CDR3 sequence: CASCMGEQYF. For the CDR3, the DNA is TGTGCCAGCTGCATGGGCGAGCAGTACTTC.